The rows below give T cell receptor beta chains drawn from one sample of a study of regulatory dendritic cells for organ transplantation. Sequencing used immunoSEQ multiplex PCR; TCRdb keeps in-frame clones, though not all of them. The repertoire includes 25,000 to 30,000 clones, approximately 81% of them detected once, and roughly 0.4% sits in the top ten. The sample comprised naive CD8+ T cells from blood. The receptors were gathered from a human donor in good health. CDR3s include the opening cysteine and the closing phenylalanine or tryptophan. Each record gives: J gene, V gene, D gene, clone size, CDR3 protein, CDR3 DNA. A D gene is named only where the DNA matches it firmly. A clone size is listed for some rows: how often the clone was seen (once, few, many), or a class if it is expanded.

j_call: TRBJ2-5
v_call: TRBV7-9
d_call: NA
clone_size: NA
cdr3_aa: CASERDSGTQYF
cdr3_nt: TGTGCCAGCGAGAGGGACTCCGGGACCCAGTACTTC

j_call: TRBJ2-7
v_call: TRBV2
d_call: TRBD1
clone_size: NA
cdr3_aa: CAGYRDSNSYEQYF
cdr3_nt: TGTGCCGGATACCGGGACAGCAATTCCTACGAGCAGTACTTC

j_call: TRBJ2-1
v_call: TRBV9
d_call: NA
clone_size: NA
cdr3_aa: CASSVARVEEKFF
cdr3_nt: TGTGCCAGCAGCGTAGCCAGGGTAGAAGAAAAGTTCTTC

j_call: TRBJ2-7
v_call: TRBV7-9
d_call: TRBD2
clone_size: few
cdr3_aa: CASSLVSGVDEQYF
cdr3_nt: TGTGCCAGCAGCTTAGTTAGCGGGGTCGACGAGCAGTACTTC

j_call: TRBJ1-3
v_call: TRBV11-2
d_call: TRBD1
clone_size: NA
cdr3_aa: CASSSKSPRDRGRYTIYF
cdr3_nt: TGTGCCAGCAGCTCGAAAAGCCCCCGGGACAGGGGGAGGTACACCATATATTTT

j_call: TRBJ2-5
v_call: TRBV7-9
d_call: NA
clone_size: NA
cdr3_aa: CASSKGGVETQYF
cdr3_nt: TGTGCCAGCAGTAAAGGAGGGGTGGAGACCCAGTACTTC

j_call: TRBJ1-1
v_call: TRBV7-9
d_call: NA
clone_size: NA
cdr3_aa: CASSLGTGTEAFF
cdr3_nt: TGTGCCAGCAGCCTCGGGACTGGGACTGAAGCTTTCTTT

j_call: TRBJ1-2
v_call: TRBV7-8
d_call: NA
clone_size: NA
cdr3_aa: CASKGDPSNYGYTF
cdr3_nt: TGTGCCAGCAAAGGAGACCCTTCTAACTATGGCTACACCTTC

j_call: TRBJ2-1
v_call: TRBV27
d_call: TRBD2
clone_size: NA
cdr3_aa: CASSLSGGDYNEQFF
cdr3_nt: TGTGCCAGCAGTTTAAGCGGGGGAGATTACAATGAGCAGTTCTTC

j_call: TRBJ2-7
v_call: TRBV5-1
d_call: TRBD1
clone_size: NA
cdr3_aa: CASSLGQGVDEQYF
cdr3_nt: TGCGCCAGCAGCCTCGGACAGGGAGTGGACGAGCAGTACTTC

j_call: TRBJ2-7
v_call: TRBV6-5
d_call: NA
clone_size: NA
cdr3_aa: CASSYSKQEYSYEQYF
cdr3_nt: TGTGCCAGCAGTTACTCGAAACAGGAGTACTCCTACGAGCAGTACTTC

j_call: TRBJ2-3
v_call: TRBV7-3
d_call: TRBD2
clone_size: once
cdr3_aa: CASSTSGGAADTQYF
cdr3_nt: TGTGCCAGCAGCACTAGCGGGGGGGCCGCAGATACGCAGTATTTT

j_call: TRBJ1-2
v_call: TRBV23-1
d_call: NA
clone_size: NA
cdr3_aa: CASGKPTDAHGYTF
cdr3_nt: TGCGCCAGCGGTAAACCGACAGATGCTCATGGCTACACCTTC

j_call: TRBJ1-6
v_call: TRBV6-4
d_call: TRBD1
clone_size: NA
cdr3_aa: CASSDGTGGSPLHF
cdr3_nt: TGTGCCAGCAGTGACGGGACAGGGGGCTCACCCCTCCACTTT

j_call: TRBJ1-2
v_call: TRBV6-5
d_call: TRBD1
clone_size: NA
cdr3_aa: CASNTGGNGYTF
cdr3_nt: TGTGCCAGCAATACAGGGGGGAATGGCTACACCTTC

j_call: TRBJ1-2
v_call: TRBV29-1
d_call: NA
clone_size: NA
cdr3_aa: CSVEPGGEHGYTF
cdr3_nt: TGCAGCGTTGAACCGGGAGGGGAACATGGCTACACCTTC

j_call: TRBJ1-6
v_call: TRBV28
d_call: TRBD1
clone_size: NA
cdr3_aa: CASSQGQGARYSPLHF
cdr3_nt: TGTGCCAGCAGTCAAGGACAGGGGGCGCGGTATTCACCCCTCCACTTT

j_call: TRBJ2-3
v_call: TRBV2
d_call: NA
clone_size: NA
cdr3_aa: CASTAETDTQYF
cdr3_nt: TGTGCCAGCACGGCGGAGACAGATACGCAGTATTTT

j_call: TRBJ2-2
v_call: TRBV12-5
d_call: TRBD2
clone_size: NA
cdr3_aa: CASGLVGAGGPVELFF
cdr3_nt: TGTGCTAGTGGTTTGGTGGGAGCGGGGGGGCCTGTGGAGCTGTTTTTT

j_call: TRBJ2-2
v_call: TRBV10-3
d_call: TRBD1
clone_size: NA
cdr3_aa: CAISDPGTGAHRELFF
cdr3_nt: TGTGCCATCAGTGACCCCGGGACAGGGGCCCACCGGGAGCTGTTTTTT